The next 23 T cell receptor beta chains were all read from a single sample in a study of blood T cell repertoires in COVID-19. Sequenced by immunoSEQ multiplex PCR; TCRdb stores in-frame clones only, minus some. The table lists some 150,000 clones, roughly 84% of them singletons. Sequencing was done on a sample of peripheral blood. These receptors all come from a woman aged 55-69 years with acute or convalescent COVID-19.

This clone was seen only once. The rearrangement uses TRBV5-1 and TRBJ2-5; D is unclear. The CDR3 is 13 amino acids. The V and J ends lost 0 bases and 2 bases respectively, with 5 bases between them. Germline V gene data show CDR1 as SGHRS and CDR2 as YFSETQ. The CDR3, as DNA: TGCGCCAGCAGCTTGGTGTCACAAGAGACCCAGTACTTC. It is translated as CASSLVSQETQYF.

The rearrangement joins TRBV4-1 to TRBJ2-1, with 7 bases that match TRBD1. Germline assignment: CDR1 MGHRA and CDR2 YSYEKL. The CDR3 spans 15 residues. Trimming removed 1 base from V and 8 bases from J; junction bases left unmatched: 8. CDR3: CASSQGDRDLDEQFF. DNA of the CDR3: TGCGCCAGCAGCCAAGGCGACAGGGATCTCGATGAGCAGTTCTTC.

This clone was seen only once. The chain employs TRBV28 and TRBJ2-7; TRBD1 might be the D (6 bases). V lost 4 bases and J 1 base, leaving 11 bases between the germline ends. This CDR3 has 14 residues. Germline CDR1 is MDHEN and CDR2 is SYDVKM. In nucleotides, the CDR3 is TGTGCCAGCAGTTCCGGACAGTATTCCTACGAGCAGTACTTC. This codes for CASSSGQYSYEQYF.

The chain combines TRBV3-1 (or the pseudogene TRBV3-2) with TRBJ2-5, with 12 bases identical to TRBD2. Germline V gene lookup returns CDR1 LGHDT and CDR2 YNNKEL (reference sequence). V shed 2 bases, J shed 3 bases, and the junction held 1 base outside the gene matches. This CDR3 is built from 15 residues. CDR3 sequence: CASSQRLAGEETQYF. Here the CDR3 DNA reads TGTGCCAGCAGCCAACGACTAGCGGGAGAAGAGACCCAGTACTTC.

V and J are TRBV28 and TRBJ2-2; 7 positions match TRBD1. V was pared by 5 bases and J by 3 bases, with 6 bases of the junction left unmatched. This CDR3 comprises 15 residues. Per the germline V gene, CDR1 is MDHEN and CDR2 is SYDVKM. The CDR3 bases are TGTGCCAGCAGTCCCCCGACAGGGTACACCGGGGAGCTGTTTTTT. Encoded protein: CASSPPTGYTGELFF.

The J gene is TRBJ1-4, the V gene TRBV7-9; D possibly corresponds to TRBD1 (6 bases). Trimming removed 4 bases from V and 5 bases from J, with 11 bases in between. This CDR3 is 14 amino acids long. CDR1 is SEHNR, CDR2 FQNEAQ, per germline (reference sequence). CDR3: CASSSQGRNEKLFF. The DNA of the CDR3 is TGTGCCAGCAGCTCACAGGGACGAAATGAAAAACTGTTTTTT.

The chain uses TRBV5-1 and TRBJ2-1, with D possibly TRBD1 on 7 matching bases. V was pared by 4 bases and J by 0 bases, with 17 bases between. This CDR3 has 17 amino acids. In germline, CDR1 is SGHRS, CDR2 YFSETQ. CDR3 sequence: CASSPQGGRLSYNEQFF. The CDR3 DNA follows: TGCGCCAGCAGCCCCCAGGGGGGACGGCTCTCCTACAATGAGCAGTTCTTC.

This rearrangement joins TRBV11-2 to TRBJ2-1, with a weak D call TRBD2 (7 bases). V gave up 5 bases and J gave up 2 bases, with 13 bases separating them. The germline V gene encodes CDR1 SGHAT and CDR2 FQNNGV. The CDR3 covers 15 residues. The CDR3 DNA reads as TGTGCCAGCAGCACCGGGGGGCTTCCCTACAATGAGCAGTTCTTC. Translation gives CASSTGGLPYNEQFF.

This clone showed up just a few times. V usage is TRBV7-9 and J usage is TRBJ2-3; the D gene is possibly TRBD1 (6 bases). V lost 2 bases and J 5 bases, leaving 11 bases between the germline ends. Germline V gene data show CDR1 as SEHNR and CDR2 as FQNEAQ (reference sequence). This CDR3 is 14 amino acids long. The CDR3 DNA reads TGTGCCAGCAGCTTAATTACGGGACAAGATACGCAGTATTTT. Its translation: CASSLITGQDTQYF. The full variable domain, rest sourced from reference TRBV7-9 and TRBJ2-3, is DTGVSQNPRHKITKRGQNVTFRCDPISEHNRLYWYRQTLGQGPEFLTYFQNEAQLEKSRLLSDRFSAERPKGSFSTLEIQRTEQGDSAMYLCASSLITGQDTQYFGPGTRLTVL.

In nucleotides, the CDR3 is TGCGCCAGCAGTGATTTCGCGGAGCTTAGCACAGATACGCAGTATTTT. It specifies CASSDFAELSTDTQYF. The chain combines TRBV10-2 with TRBJ2-3; no definite D call. The germline V gene has CDR1 WSHSY and CDR2 SAAADI. The CDR3 has 16 amino acids. V was shortened by 3 bases and J by 0 bases, with 13 bases between the two germline ends.

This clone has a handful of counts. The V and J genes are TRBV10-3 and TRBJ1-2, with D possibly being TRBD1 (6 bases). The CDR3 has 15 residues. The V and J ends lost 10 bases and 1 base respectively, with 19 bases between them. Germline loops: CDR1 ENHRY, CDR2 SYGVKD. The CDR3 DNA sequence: TGTGCCACGGAAGAGGGGGTGGCTTTTAACTATGGCTACACCTTC. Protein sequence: CATEEGVAFNYGYTF.

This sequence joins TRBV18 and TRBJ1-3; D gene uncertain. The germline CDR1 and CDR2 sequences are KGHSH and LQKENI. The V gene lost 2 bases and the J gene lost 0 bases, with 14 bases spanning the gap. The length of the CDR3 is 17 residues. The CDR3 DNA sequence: TGTGCCAGCTCACCATCGAGCGGTTCGAACTCTGGAAACACCATATATTTT. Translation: CASSPSSGSNSGNTIYF.

As DNA, the CDR3 is TGTGCCAGCTCACCAATGGGACAGGGATTGAGTAACTATGGCTACACCTTC. Residues: CASSPMGQGLSNYGYTF. The chain is built from TRBV18 and TRBJ1-2, with 9 bases fitting TRBD1. Germline assignment: CDR1 KGHSH and CDR2 LQKENI. The J segment lost 1 base and the V segment lost 2 bases, leaving 8 bases of the junction unmatched. CDR3 length equals 17 residues.

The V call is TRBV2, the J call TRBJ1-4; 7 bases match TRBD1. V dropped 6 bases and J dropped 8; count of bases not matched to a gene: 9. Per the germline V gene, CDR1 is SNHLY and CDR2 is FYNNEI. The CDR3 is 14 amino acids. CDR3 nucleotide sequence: TGTGCCAGCAGCGCCAGGGACAGAAAAGAAAAACTGTTTTTT. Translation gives CASSARDRKEKLFF.

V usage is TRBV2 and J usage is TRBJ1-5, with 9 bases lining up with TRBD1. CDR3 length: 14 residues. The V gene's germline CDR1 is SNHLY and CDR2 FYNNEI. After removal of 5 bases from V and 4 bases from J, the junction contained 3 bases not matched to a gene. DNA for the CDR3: TGTGCCAGCAGTCCGGGACAGGGTAATCAGCCCCAGCATTTT. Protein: CASSPGQGNQPQHF.

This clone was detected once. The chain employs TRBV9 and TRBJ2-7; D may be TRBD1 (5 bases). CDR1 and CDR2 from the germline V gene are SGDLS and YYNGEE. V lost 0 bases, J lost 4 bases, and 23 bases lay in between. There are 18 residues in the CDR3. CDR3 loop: CASSVGIKRVQGPYEQYF. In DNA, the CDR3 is TGTGCCAGCAGCGTAGGAATAAAAAGGGTTCAGGGCCCTTACGAGCAGTACTTC.

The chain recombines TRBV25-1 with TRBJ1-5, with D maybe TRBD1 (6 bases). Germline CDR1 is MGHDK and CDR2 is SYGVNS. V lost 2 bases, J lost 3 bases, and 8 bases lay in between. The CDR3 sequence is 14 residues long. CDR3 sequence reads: CASSEGQPNQPQHF. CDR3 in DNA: TGTGCCAGCAGTGAAGGACAGCCCAATCAGCCCCAGCATTTT.

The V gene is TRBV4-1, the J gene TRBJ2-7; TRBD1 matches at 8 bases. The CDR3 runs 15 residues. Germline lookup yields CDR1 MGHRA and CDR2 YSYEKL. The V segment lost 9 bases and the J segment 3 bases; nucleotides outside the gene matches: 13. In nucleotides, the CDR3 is TGCGCCAGTTCAGGGGGCGCGGATAAAAACTACGAGCAGTACTTC. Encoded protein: CASSGGADKNYEQYF.

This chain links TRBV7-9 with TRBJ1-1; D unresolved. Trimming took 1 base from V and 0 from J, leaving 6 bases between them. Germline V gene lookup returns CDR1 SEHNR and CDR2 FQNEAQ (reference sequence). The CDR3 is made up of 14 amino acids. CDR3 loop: CASSLDTVNTEAFF. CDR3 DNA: TGTGCCAGCAGCTTAGACACCGTGAACACTGAAGCTTTCTTT.

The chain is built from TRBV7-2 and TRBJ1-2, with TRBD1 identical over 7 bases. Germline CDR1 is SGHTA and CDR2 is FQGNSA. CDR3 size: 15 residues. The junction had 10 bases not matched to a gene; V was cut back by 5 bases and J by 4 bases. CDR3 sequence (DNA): TGTGCCAGCAGCGCCCCCGGGACAGAGATCTATGGCTACACCTTC. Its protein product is CASSAPGTEIYGYTF.

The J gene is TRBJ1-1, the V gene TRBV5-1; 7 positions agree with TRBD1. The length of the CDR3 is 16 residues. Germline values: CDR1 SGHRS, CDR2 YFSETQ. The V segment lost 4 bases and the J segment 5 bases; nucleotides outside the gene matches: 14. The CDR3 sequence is CASSPDRVGVVTEAFF. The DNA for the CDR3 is TGCGCCAGCAGCCCAGACAGGGTAGGGGTCGTGACTGAAGCTTTCTTT. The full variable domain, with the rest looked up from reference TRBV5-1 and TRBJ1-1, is KAGVTQTPRYLIKTRGQQVTLSCSPISGHRSVSWYQQTPGQGLQFLFEYFSETQRNKGNFPGRFSGRQFSNSRSEMNVSTLELGDSALYLCASSPDRVGVVTEAFFGQGTRLTVV.

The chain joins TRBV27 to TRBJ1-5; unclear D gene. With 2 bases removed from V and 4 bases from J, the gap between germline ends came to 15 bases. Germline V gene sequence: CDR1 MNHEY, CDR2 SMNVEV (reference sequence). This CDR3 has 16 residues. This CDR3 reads CASSLGGQWGNQPQHF. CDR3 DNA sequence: TGTGCCAGCAGTTTAGGAGGGCAGTGGGGTAATCAGCCCCAGCATTTT.

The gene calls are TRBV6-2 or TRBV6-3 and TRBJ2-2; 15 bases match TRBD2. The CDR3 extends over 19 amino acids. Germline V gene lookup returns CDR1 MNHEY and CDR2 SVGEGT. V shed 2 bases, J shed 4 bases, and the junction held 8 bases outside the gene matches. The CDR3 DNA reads TGTGCCAGCAGTTACAGTGGACTAGCGGGGGGGTTTGTCACCGGGGAGCTGTTTTTT. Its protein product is CASSYSGLAGGFVTGELFF.